This T cell receptor (beta chain) was sequenced during a study of blood T cell repertoires in COVID-19. The wider study: Acute and convalescent COVID-19 samples came from the United States, Italy and Spain. T cells, B-cell-depleted T cells, or PBMCs provided the cDNA or gDNA that served as material.

Per the original data handling: Counts of nucleated cells, estimated from reference gene primer amplification, were obtained. Sequencing used immunoSEQ multiplex PCR; TCRdb keeps in-frame clones, though not all of them. The V and J calls and clone size were taken over from that table, and D and trimming were inferred from the DNA. The sample carries around 150,000 clones, around 81% recorded once. Trimming cost V 4 bases and J 10 bases; bases outside gene matches: 13. From germline, CDR1 is LGHDT and CDR2 YNNKEL (reference sequence). The CDR3 runs 16 residues. Sample: peripheral blood. The J gene is TRBJ1-6, the V gene TRBV3-1 (or the pseudogene TRBV3-2); 7 bases are shared with TRBD1. This receptor was obtained from a man aged 55-75 years with active or convalescent COVID-19. The CDR3 sequence: CASSLPRTGPGSPLHF. The CDR3 region has the DNA TGTGCCAGCAGCCTTCCCCGGACAGGACCTGGCTCACCCCTCCACTTT.